This TCR beta chain was profiled in a study of T cells in women clearing cervical HPV infection. With regard to this clone: Read sequence stops 3 residues before the CDR3 end, and the germline J gene provides the missing end.

From germline, CDR1 is SGHRS and CDR2 YFSETQ. This CDR3 comprises 13 residues. HPV was found by MY09/MY11 PCR and dot-blot genotyping. Clones were sequenced by immunoSEQ multiplex PCR, and TCRdb holds only the in-frame ones, with some missing. The sample totals some 20,000 clones; its top ten clones hold roughly 7%. V is TRBV5-1 and J is TRBJ2-3; D perhaps matches TRBD1 (5 bases). The TCR was taken from a woman between 18 and 69 years old with a cervical HPV16 infection that either progressed to CIN3+ or cleared (not recorded which). The material sequenced was blood buffy coat. The covered CDR3 bases are TGCGCCAGCCAGCAGCTTGGGGCGGAGACG. Amino acid sequence: CASQQLGAET. The whole CDR3 is CASQQLGAETQYF.